The clone carrying this TCR beta chain was observed many times. The antigen is undetermined. The germline gives CDR1 SGHTA, CDR2 FQGNSA. Trimming left V 6 bases short and J 2 bases short, with 7 bases between. This CDR3 spans 12 amino acids. These data originate in a study of T cells after yellow fever vaccination. Study information: It was SMART-Seq v4 Ultra Low Input that prepared the fractions with low cell numbers. Study-wide findings and caveats: Some clonotypes were seen in both the CD4 and the CD8 compartments. These made up a small share and likely arose from convergent recombination. Post-booster repertoires contained most primary-vaccination clones again (around 97% CD4, roughly 90% CD8).

By 5'RACE template switching, TCR cDNA was produced, with a universal primer site and UMIs added in the process. TCRdb passed the 5' RACE reads through MiXCR, listing each CDR3 protein once. This table has hundreds of thousands of distinct CDR3 sequences, roughly 3.5% appearing once. The V and J genes are TRBV7-2 and TRBJ2-5; a possible D gene is TRBD1 (6 bases). The source of this sequence is a man aged 18 to 29 who received the YFV17D yellow fever vaccine. Sample: PBMCs, taken on the day of the yellow fever booster vaccination. DNA for the CDR3: TGTGCCAGCAGACAGGGTCAAGAGACCCAGTACTTC. Translation gives CASRQGQETQYF.